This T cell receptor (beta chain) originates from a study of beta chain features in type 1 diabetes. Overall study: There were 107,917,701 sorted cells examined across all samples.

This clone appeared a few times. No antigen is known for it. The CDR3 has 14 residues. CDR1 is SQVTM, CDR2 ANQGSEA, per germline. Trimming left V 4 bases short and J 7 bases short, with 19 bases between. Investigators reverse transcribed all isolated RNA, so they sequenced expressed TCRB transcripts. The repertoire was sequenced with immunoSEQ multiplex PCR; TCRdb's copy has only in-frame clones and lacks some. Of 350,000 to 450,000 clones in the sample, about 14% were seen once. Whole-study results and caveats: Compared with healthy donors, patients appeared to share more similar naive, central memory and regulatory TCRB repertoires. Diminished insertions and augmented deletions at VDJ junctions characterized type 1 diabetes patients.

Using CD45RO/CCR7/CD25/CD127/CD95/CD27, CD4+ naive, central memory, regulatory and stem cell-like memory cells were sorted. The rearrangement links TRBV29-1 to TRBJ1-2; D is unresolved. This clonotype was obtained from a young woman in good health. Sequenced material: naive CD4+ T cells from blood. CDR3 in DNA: TGCAGCGTTGGACCCACGCTAGCCTTGGGTGGCTACACCTTC. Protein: CSVGPTLALGGYTF.